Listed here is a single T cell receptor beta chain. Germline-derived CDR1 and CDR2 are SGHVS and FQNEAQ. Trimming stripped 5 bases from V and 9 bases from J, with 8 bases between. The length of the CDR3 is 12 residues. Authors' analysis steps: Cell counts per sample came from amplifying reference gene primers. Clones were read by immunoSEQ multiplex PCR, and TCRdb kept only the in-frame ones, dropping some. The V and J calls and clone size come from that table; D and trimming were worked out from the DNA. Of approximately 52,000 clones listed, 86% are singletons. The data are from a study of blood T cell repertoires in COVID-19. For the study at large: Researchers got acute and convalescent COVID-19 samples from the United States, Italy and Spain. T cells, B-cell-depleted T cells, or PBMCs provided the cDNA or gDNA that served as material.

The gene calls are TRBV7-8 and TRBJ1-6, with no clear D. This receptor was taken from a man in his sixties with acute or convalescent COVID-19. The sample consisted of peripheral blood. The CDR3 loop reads CASSQAGSPLHF. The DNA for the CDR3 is TGTGCCAGCAGCCAAGCCGGTTCACCCCTCCACTTT.